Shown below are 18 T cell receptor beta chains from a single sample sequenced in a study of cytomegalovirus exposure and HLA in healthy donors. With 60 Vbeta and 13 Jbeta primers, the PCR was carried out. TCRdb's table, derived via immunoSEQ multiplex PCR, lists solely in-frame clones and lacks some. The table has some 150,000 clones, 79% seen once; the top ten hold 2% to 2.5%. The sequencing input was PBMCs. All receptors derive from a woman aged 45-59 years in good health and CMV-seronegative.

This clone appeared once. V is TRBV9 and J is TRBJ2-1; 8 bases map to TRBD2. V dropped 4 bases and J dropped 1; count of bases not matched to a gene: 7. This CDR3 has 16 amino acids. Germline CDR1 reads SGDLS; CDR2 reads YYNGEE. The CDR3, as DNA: TGTGCCAGCAGCACAACTAGCGGCGCTTCCTACAATGAGCAGTTCTTC. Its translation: CASSTTSGASYNEQFF.

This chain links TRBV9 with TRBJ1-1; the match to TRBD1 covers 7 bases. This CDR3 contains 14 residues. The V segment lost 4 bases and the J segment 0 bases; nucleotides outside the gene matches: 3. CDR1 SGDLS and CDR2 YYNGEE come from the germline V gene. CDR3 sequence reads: CASSLGGLNTEAFF. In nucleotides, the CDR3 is TGTGCCAGCAGCCTAGGGGGCCTGAACACTGAAGCTTTCTTT.

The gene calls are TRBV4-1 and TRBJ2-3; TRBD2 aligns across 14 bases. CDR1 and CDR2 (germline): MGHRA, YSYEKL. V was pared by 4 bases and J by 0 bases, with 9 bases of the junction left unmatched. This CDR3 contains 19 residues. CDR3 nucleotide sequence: TGCGCCAGCAGCCCCCCAGGGACTAGCGGGGGCCGGAGCACAGATACGCAGTATTTT. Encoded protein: CASSPPGTSGGRSTDTQYF.

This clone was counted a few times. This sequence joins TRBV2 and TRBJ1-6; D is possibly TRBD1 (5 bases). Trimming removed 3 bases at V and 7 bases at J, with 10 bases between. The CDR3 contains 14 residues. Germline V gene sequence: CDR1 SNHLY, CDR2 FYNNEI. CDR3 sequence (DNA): TGTGCCAGCAGTGAGCGGCAGGGAAATTCACCCCTCCACTTT. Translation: CASSERQGNSPLHF.

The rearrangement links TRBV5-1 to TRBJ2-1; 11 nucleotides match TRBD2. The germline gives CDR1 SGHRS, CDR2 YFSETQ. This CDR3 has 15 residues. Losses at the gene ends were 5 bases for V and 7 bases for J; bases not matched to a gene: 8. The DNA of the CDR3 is TGCGCCAGCAGACCAACTAGCGGGAGCATGAATGAGCAGTTCTTC. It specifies CASRPTSGSMNEQFF.

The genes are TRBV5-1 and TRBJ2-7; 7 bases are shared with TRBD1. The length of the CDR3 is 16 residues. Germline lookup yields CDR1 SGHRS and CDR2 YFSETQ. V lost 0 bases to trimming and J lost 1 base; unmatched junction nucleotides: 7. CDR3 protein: CASSLAATGLSYEQYF. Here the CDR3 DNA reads TGCGCCAGCAGCTTGGCCGCGACAGGGCTTTCCTACGAGCAGTACTTC.

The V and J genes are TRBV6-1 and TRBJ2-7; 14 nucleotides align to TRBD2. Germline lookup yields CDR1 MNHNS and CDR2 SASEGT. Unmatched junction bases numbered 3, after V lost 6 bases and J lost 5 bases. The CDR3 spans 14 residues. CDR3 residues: CASRGTSGSDEQYF. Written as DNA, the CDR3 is TGTGCCAGCAGGGGGACTAGCGGGAGCGACGAGCAGTACTTC.

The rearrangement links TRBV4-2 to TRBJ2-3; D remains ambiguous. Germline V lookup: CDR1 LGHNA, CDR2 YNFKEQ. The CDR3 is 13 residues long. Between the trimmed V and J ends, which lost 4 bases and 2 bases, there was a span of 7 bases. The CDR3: CASSPRHTDTQYF. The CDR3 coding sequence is TGTGCCAGCAGCCCGAGGCACACAGATACGCAGTATTTT.

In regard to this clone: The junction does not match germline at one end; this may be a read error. CDR3 protein: CSSSLSGTSQPQHF. The CDR3 bases are TGTTCCAGCAGCTTATCCGGTACGAGTCAGCCCCAGCATTTT. The chain carries TRBV7-9 and TRBJ1-5, with D unresolved. CDR3 size: 14 residues. CDR1 and CDR2 (germline): SEHNR, FQNEAQ (reference sequence).

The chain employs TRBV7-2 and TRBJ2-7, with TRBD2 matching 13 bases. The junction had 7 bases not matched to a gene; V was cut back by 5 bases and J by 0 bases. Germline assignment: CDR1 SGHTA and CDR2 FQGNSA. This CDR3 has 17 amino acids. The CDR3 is CASSPRTSGGRSYEQYF. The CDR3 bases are TGTGCCAGCAGCCCACGGACTAGCGGGGGCCGCTCCTACGAGCAGTACTTC.

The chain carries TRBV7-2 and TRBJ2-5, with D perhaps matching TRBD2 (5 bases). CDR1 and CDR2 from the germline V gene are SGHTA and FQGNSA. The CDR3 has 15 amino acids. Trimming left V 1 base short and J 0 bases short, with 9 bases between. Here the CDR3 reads CASSLDSRDQETQYF. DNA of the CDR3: TGTGCCAGCAGCTTAGATTCGCGGGACCAAGAGACCCAGTACTTC.

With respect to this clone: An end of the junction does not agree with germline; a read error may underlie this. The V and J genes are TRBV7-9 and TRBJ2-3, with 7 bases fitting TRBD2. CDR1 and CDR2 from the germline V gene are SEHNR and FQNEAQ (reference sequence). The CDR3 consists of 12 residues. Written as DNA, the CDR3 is TGTTCCAGCCACTATAGCGGGGATACGCAGTATTTT. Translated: CSSHYSGDTQYF.

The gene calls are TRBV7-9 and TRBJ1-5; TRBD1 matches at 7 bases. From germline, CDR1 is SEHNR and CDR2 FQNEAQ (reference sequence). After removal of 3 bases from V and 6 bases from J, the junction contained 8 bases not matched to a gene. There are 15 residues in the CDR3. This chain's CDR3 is CASSFEQGLGQPQHF. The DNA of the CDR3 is TGTGCCAGCAGCTTTGAACAGGGGCTGGGTCAGCCCCAGCATTTT.

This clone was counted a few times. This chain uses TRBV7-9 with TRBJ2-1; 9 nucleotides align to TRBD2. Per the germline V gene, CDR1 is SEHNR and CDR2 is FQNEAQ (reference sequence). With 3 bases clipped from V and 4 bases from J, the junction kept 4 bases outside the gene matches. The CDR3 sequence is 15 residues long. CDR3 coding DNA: TGTGCCAGCAGCTTGATCCTAGCGGGGTACAATGAGCAGTTCTTC. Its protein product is CASSLILAGYNEQFF.

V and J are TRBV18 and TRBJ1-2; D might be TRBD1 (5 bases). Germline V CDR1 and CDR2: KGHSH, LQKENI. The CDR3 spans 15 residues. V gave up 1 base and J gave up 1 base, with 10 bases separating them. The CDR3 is CASSPLVTDNYGYTF. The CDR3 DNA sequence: TGTGCCAGCTCACCACTCGTGACAGATAACTATGGCTACACCTTC.

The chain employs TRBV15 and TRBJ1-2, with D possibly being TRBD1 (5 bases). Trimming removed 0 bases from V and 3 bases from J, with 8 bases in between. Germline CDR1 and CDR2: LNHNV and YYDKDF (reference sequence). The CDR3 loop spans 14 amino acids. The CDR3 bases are TGTGCCACCAGCAGAGAGGGGGGGTACTATGGCTACACCTTC. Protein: CATSREGGYYGYTF.

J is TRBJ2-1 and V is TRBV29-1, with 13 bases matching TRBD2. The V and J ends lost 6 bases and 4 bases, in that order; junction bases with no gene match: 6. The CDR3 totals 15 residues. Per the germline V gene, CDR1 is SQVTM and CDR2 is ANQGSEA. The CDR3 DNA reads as TGCAGCGTCTCCGGACTAGCGGGAGTGTACAATGAGCAGTTCTTC. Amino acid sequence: CSVSGLAGVYNEQFF.

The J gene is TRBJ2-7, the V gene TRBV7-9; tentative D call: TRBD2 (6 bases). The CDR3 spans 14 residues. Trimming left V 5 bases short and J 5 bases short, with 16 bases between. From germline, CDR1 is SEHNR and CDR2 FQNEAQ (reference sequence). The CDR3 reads CASSPPARENEQYF. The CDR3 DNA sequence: TGTGCCAGCAGCCCCCCGGCCCGGGAGAACGAGCAGTACTTC.